This T cell receptor (beta chain) was recorded in a study of cytomegalovirus exposure and HLA in healthy donors. Study findings and constraints: A highly shared variant cluster was judged a likely technical artifact.

Germline V CDR1 and CDR2: GTSNPN, SVGIG (reference sequence). CDR3 size: 14 residues. Trimming removed 3 bases from V and 0 bases from J, with 11 bases in between. The PCR had 60 Vbeta and 13 Jbeta primers. Libraries were prepared by immunoSEQ multiplex PCR; TCRdb keeps only in-frame clonotypes and omits some of them. This sample yields approximately 120,000 clones, of which approximately 69% are seen a single time; 3% to 5% belongs to the top ten. Regarding this clone: What it recognizes is unknown.

The sequenced sample was PBMCs. This sequence was found in a man aged 40-50 years in good health and CMV-seropositive. The chain uses TRBV30 and TRBJ1-1; perhaps TRBD1 as D (6 bases). This chain's CDR3 is CAWSSGQLNTEAFF. In DNA form, the CDR3 reads TGTGCCTGGAGCAGTGGACAGCTGAACACTGAAGCTTTCTTT.